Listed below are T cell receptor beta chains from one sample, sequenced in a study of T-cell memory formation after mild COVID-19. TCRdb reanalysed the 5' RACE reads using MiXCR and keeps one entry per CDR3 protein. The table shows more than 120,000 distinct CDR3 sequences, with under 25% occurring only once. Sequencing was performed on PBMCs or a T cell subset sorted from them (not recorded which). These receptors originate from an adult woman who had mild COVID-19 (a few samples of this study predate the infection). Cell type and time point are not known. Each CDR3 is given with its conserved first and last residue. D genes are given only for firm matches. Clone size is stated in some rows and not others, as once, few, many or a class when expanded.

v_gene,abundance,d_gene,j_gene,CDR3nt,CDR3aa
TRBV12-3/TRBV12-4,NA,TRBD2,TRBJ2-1,TGTGCCAGCAGATCTGGGACTAGCGGGGGGGGCTACAATGAGCAGTTCTTC,CASRSGTSGGGYNEQFF
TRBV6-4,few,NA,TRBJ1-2,TGTGCCAGCAGTCCGGGGGGCGGCTATGGCTACACCTTC,CASSPGGGYGYTF
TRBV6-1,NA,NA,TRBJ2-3,TGTGCCAGCAGCGACAGGAGCTCTAGCACAGATACGCAGTATTTT,CASSDRSSSTDTQYF
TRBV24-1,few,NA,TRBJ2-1,TGTGCCACCAGTGACTCCGGGACGCCCCACAATGAGCAGTTCTTC,CATSDSGTPHNEQFF
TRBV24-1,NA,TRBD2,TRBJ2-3,TGTGCCACCAGTGACCGACTAGCGGGAGATGCAGATACGCAGTATTTT,CATSDRLAGDADTQYF
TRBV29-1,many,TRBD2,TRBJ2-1,TGCAGCGTCGCCGTTGGGGGAGGGTACAATGAGCAGTTCTTC,CSVAVGGGYNEQFF
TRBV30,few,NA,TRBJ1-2,TGTGCCTGGGACTGGGGGGCCTATGGCTACACCTTC,CAWDWGAYGYTF
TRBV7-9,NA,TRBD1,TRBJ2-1,TGTGCCAGCTTGTTACAGGGGTACAATGAGCAGTTCTTC,CASLLQGYNEQFF
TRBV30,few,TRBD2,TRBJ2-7,TGTGCCTGGAGGAGGTTGGGACTACCCTACGAGCAGTACTTC,CAWRRLGLPYEQYF
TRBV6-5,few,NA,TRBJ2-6,TGTGCCAGCAGCCCTCGAGGGGCTGGGGCCAACGTCCTGACTTTC,CASSPRGAGANVLTF
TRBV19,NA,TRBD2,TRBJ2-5,TGTGCCAGTAGTGGCGGGAGGGGTCAAGAGACCCAGTACTTC,CASSGGRGQETQYF
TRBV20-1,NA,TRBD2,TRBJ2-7,TGCAGTGCTAGAGGCCTCCCTTACCCAGACGGGACTAGCGGGGGGGCAATCGTCGCGCACGAGCAGTACTTC,CSARGLPYPDGTSGGAIVAHEQYF
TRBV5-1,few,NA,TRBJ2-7,TGCGCCAGCAGCTTGGCCAGGGGCAAGTACGAGCAGTACTTC,CASSLARGKYEQYF
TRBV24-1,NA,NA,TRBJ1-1,TGTGCCACCAAAGCAACAGGCTACACTGAAGCTTTCTTT,CATKATGYTEAFF
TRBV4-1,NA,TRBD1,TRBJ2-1,TGCGCCAGCAGCCAGGGGACAGTCTCCTACAATGAGCAGTTCTTC,CASSQGTVSYNEQFF
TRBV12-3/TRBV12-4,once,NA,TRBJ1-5,TGTGCCAGCAGTTTGGGACGTACCAATCAGCCCCAGCATTTT,CASSLGRTNQPQHF
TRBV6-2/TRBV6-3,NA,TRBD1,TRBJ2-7,TGTGCCAGCAGTATCCCGGGACAGGGGTTCGAGAAGTACTTC,CASSIPGQGFEKYF
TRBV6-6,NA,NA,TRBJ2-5,TGTGCCAGCACCAACCTACAGACAGTTGCCGGGGAGACCCAGTACTTC,CASTNLQTVAGETQYF
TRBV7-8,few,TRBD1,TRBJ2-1,TGTGCCAGCAGCCCATCCCCGGGACAGGGCTGGGTCGATGAGCAGTTCTTC,CASSPSPGQGWVDEQFF
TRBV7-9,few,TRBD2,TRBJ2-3,TGTGCCAGCAGCTTAGTTAGCGGGAGAACAGATACGCAGTATTTT,CASSLVSGRTDTQYF
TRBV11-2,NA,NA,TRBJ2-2,TGTGCCAGCAGCTTAGATCGGCTAGACACCGGGGAGCTGTTTTTT,CASSLDRLDTGELFF
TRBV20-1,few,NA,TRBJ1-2,TGCAGTGCTAGAGATCCACAGGGAGGCGGCTACACCTTC,CSARDPQGGGYTF
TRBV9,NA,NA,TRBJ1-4,TGTGCCAGCAGTGTCGGGCCCCAGGGAACAAAACTGTTTTTT,CASSVGPQGTKLFF
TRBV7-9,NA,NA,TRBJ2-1,TGTGCCAGCAGCTTACGTTCTTGGGGTTCCGTTGAGCAGTTCTTC,CASSLRSWGSVEQFF
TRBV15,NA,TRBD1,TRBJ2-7,TGTGCCACAGGGAGTACAGGGGAAAACTCCTACGAGCAGTACTTC,CATGSTGENSYEQYF
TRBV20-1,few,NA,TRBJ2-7,TGCAGTGCTAGTGGCCGAAACTACGAGCAGTACTTC,CSASGRNYEQYF
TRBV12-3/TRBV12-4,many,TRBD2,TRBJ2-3,TGTGCCAGCAGCCGAAAGGTGGGCCTAGCGGAGATCACAGATACGCAGTATTTT,CASSRKVGLAEITDTQYF
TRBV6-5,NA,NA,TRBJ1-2,TGTGCCAGCAGTTACTCGTCCCGGGCCCCCGGCTCGGGCTACACCTTC,CASSYSSRAPGSGYTF
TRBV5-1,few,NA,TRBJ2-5,TGCGCCAGCAGCCCCAGCCAGGTGAGAGAGGGCCAGTACTTC,CASSPSQVREGQYF
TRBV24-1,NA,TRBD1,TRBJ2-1,TGTGCCACCAGTGATGGGTGGACAGGGGAGTACAATGAGCAGTTCTTC,CATSDGWTGEYNEQFF
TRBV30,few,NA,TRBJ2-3,TGTGCCTACGCTAGCACAGATACGCAGTATTTT,CAYASTDTQYF
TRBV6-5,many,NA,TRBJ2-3,TGTGCCAGCAGTTACTCGGGCGTGGGGACAGATACGCAGTATTTT,CASSYSGVGTDTQYF
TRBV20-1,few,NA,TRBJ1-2,TGCAGTGCAGCGCTCCCGGTAGAAGTCTATGGCTACACCTTC,CSAALPVEVYGYTF
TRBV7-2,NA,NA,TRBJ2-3,TGTGCCAGCACCGTGAGCGGTACGCAGTATTTT,CASTVSGTQYF